This TCR beta chain was sequenced in a study of shared clonotypes between healthy human individuals. Findings and caveats of the study: Genetic and exposure-history diversity was limited by the few donors. Shared clonotypes: about 4.6% naive CD4, roughly 4% naive CD8, roughly 2.2% memory CD4, approximately 0.4% memory CD8. It was expected that sequencing depth would affect clonotype sharing among donors.

It was about 180 ng DNA, around 33,000 T cell genomes, that sorted-subset replicate PCRs used. Data came from immunoSEQ multiplex PCR; TCRdb stores just in-frame clones and leaves some out. The sample includes 200,000 to 250,000 clones, about 65% of them seen just once. Notes on this clone: Its antigen is not identified.

The sequence was obtained from a man aged 25-45 years in good health. Sequenced input: memory CD4+ T cells sorted from blood. Subset in this sample: CD45RA-negative fraction.

DNA of the CDR3: TGTGCCAGCAGTTACGGGACTAGCGGTATCAATGAGCAGTTCTTC. Translated, it gives CASSYGTSGINEQFF. This chain connects TRBV6-5 to TRBJ2-1, with 11 bases identical to TRBD2. The CDR3 loop spans 15 amino acids. Per germline, CDR1 MNHEY and CDR2 SVGAGI. The V gene end was trimmed by 2 bases and the J gene end by 6 bases; junction bases not matched to a gene: 3.